The sequence of this T cell receptor beta chain was determined in a study of CXCR3 chemokines and chemotherapy response in bladder cancer. V dropped 7 bases and J dropped 3 bases, with 9 bases sitting between them. Germline loops: CDR1 MNHNY, CDR2 SVGAGI (reference sequence). CDR3 size: 12 residues. TCRdb reprocessed the PCR reads with MiXCR, giving one entry per CDR3 protein. Of 8,000 or so distinct CDR3 sequences listed, about 12% are singletons. The sample holds many counts of this clonotype. This chain links TRBV6-6 with TRBJ2-5; D is uncertain. The sequence was obtained from a human donor with bladder cancer that responded to neoadjuvant chemotherapy. The sample was acquired from a patient whose treatment included neoadjuvant chemotherapy. In DNA, the CDR3 is TGTGCCAGCAAAAAACGGGAAGAGACCCAGTACTTC. Translated, it gives CASKKREETQYF.